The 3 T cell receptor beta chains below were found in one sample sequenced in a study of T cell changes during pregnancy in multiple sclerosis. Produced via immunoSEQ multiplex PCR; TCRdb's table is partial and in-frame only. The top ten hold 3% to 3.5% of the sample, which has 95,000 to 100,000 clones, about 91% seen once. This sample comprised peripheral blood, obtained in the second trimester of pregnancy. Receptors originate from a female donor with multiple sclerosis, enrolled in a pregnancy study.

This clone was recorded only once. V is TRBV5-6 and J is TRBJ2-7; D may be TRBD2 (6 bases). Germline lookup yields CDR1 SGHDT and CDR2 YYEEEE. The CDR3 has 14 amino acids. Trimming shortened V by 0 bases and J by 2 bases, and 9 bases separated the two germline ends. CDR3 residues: CASSLDSGPYEQYF. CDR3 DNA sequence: TGTGCCAGCAGCTTGGACAGCGGGCCCTACGAGCAGTACTTC.

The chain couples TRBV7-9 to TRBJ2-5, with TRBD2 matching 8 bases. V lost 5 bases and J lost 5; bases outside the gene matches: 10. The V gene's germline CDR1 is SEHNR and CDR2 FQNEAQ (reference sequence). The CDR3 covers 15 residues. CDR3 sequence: CASSPPGGPRETQYF. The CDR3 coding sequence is TGTGCCAGCAGCCCACCGGGAGGGCCGCGGGAGACCCAGTACTTC.

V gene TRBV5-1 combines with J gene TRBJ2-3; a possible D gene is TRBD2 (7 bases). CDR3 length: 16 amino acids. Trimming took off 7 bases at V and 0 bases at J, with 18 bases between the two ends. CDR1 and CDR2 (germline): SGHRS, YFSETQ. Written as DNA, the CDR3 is TGCGCCAGCGCCCGGTCGGGGGGCGCGAGCACAGATACGCAGTATTTT. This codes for CASARSGGASTDTQYF.